Listed below are T cell receptor beta chains from one sample, sequenced in a study of cytotoxic CD8 clonotypes in ibrutinib-treated CLL. Assay: immunoSEQ multiplex PCR; the TCRdb copy retains only in-frame clones and omits some. The table records more than 110,000 clones, around 84% of them present only once. Here the sequenced sample was PBMCs, taken after 36 months of ibrutinib treatment. These receptors all come from a human donor with chronic lymphocytic leukemia. Each CDR3 is given with its conserved first and last residue. Fields, in order: D gene, J gene, V gene, CDR3 protein, CDR3 DNA. D genes are given only for firm matches.

D: .; J: TRBJ1-2; V: TRBV7-9; CDR3: CASSLTTGYYGYTF; DNA: TGTGCCAGCAGCTTAACAACAGGGTACTATGGCTACACCTTC
D: TRBD1; J: TRBJ2-1; V: TRBV19; CDR3: CASSTWDRGNEQFF; DNA: TGTGCCAGTAGTACTTGGGACAGGGGTAATGAGCAGTTCTTC
D: .; J: TRBJ2-3; V: TRBV19; CDR3: CASSIPEEDRTDTQYF; DNA: TGTGCCAGTAGTATCCCCGAGGAGGACCGCACAGATACGCAGTATTTT
D: .; J: TRBJ2-3; V: TRBV11-3; CDR3: CASSLDGGTDTQYF; DNA: TGTGCCAGCAGCTTAGACGGGGGCACAGATACGCAGTATTTT
D: .; J: TRBJ1-5; V: TRBV25-1; CDR3: CASSDAFSAQHF; DNA: TGTGCCAGCAGTGATGCATTTTCTGCCCAGCATTTT
D: TRBD2; J: TRBJ2-7; V: TRBV30; CDR3: CAWKTGRAGPYEQYF; DNA: TGTGCCTGGAAAACCGGGAGGGCAGGACCCTACGAGCAGTACTTC
D: TRBD1; J: TRBJ1-5; V: TRBV5-1; CDR3: CASSENGAGGRQPQHF; DNA: TGCGCCAGCAGCGAAAACGGGGCAGGGGGCCGTCAGCCCCAGCATTTT
D: TRBD1; J: TRBJ2-4; V: TRBV19; CDR3: CASSIVLIPGQGSKNIQYF; DNA: TGTGCCAGTAGTATAGTTCTTATACCGGGACAGGGAAGCAAAAACATTCAGTACTTC
D: TRBD1; J: TRBJ1-4; V: TRBV7-8; CDR3: CASSPTGPTNEKLFF; DNA: TGTGCCAGCAGCCCGACAGGGCCCACTAATGAAAAACTGTTTTTT
D: .; J: TRBJ1-1; V: TRBV14; CDR3: CASSHPRLAEAFF; DNA: TGTGCCAGCAGCCACCCGCGTTTGGCTGAAGCTTTCTTT